One and the same sample provided the 20 T cell receptor beta chains below, sequenced in a study of cytomegalovirus exposure and HLA in healthy donors. Use of 60 Vbeta and 13 Jbeta primers characterized the PCR. The assay was immunoSEQ multiplex PCR, and TCRdb's table has in-frame clones only and misses some. The repertoire holds under 300,000 clones, with about 80% as singletons. The sequenced sample consisted of PBMCs. These receptors came from a woman aged 55-69 years in good health and CMV-seropositive.

V usage is TRBV5-8 and J usage is TRBJ2-3; D is uncertain. The CDR3 spans 12 residues. V was cut by 2 bases and J by 6 bases, with 7 bases left in between. Germline V gives CDR1 SGHTS, CDR2 YDEGEE. The CDR3 region is CASSLIFDTQYF. CDR3 in DNA: TGTGCCAGCAGCTTAATATTTGATACGCAGTATTTT.

The V and J genes are TRBV27 and TRBJ2-5, with D tentatively TRBD1 (6 bases). Germline V gene lookup returns CDR1 MNHEY and CDR2 SMNVEV (reference sequence). V lost 5 bases and J lost 7, with 14 bases in between. This CDR3 is built from 13 residues. The CDR3 sequence: CASSAALGGTQYF. The CDR3, as DNA: TGTGCCAGCAGTGCCGCCTTAGGGGGGACCCAGTACTTC.

This chain uses TRBV19 with TRBJ2-1; possible D gene TRBD2, 5 bases. The CDR3 is 12 residues long. The ends were cut back, 10 bases at V and 6 bases at J, with 13 bases in the middle. Germline CDR1 LNHDA, CDR2 SQIVND (reference sequence). CDR3 coding DNA: TGTGCCACCGTCGGGGTCACCAATGAGCAGTTCTTC. Translating it yields CATVGVTNEQFF.

The chain employs TRBV6-5 and TRBJ1-2; 8 nucleotides match TRBD1. V dropped 2 bases and J dropped 4; count of bases not matched to a gene: 6. The CDR3 covers 15 residues. Per the germline V gene, CDR1 is MNHEY and CDR2 is SVGAGI. In DNA, the CDR3 is TGTGCCAGCAGTTACCAACAGGGGGGAAGCTATGGCTACACCTTC. This translates into CASSYQQGGSYGYTF.

This chain connects TRBV5-4 to TRBJ1-1; 7 bases map to TRBD1. The germline V gene encodes CDR1 SGHNT and CDR2 YYREEE (reference sequence). The V gene end was trimmed by 2 bases and the J gene end by 4 bases; junction bases not matched to a gene: 5. CDR3 length: 14 amino acids. The CDR3 DNA reads TGTGCCAGCAGCTTTGAGACAGGGCCCACTGAAGCTTTCTTT. It is translated as CASSFETGPTEAFF.

Of note for this clone: The junction and the germline gene differ at one end; a read error may be behind it. The genes are TRBV7-9 and TRBJ2-7; the match to TRBD1 covers 7 bases. The CDR3 covers 12 residues. CDR1 is SEHNR, CDR2 FQNEAQ, per germline (reference sequence). In DNA form, the CDR3 reads TGTTCCAGCAGCGCACAGGGGTACGAGCAGTACTTC. It translates to CSSSAQGYEQYF.

In this sample, this clone turned up a few times. The rearrangement links TRBV5-4 to TRBJ2-3; D unclear. CDR1 is SGHNT, CDR2 YYREEE, per germline (reference sequence). The CDR3 length is 16 residues. V was pared by 1 base and J by 1 base, with 13 bases between. CDR3 region: CASSLSPLLRTDTQYF. The CDR3 bases are TGTGCCAGCAGCTTGAGCCCCCTACTCCGCACAGATACGCAGTATTTT.

The rearrangement links TRBV5-4 to TRBJ2-7, with D possibly TRBD2 on 5 matching bases. The CDR3 length is 17 residues. Germline lookup yields CDR1 SGHNT and CDR2 YYREEE (reference sequence). Trimming shortened V by 4 bases and J by 5 bases, and 25 bases separated the two germline ends. Here the CDR3 reads CASSAYLATPRRDEQYF. Here the CDR3 DNA reads TGTGCCAGCAGCGCCTACCTAGCAACCCCCCGCCGGGACGAGCAGTACTTC.

This clone appeared a few times. The V and J genes are TRBV5-1 and TRBJ2-7, with 7 bases matching TRBD2. This CDR3 has 13 amino acids. Germline V gene data show CDR1 as SGHRS and CDR2 as YFSETQ. With V trimmed by 4 bases and J by 12 bases, 13 bases remained unmatched. The CDR3 DNA reads as TGCGCCAGCAGCGGGCTAGCGGCGAGCGAGTGGTACTTC. The encoded protein is CASSGLAASEWYF.

This chain joins TRBV6-6 and TRBJ2-7; TRBD2 is a possible D gene (5 bases). Germline V gene sequence: CDR1 MNHNY, CDR2 SVGAGI (reference sequence). V lost 2 bases to trimming and J lost 3 bases, with 14 bases between them. This CDR3 region has 15 residues. The CDR3 DNA follows: TGTGCCAGCAGTTACGTCCGGGATCGGAGCTACGAGCAGTACTTC. Translated: CASSYVRDRSYEQYF.

The chain couples TRBV7-6 to TRBJ1-1; D perhaps matches TRBD1 (5 bases). Germline CDR1 reads SGHVS; CDR2 reads FNYEAQ. Trimming removed 8 bases from V and 2 bases from J, with 12 bases in between. CDR3 size: 13 residues. CDR3 DNA sequence: TGTGCCAGCTCGTCGGGGGGAAACACTGAAGCTTTCTTT. Encoded protein: CASSSGGNTEAFF.

V and J are TRBV2 and TRBJ1-1, with D unresolved. Trimming removed 3 bases at V and 11 bases at J, with 16 bases between. The CDR3 runs to 13 residues. Germline V lookup: CDR1 SNHLY, CDR2 FYNNEI. The CDR3 reads CASSDFPGSKAFF. The CDR3 DNA reads as TGTGCCAGCAGTGATTTTCCGGGGTCCAAGGCTTTCTTT.

The CDR3 nucleotides read TGTGCCAGCAGCGTAGACGGAGTTTGGCAGTACTTC. This translates into CASSVDGVWQYF. J is TRBJ2-7 and V is TRBV9, with D unresolved. The germline V and J ends were trimmed by 0 bases and 9 bases, with 10 bases remaining between them. The CDR3 loop spans 12 amino acids. Germline V lookup: CDR1 SGDLS, CDR2 YYNGEE.

V gene TRBV9 combines with J gene TRBJ2-3; no firm D call. V lost 0 bases and J 1 base, leaving 6 bases between the germline ends. The CDR3 spans 14 residues. Per germline, CDR1 SGDLS and CDR2 YYNGEE. CDR3 sequence: CASSVDWRTDTQYF. The CDR3 DNA sequence: TGTGCCAGCAGCGTAGATTGGCGCACAGATACGCAGTATTTT.

This clone was seen just once. The chain has TRBV14 and TRBJ2-5; D perhaps matches TRBD2 (6 bases). The J call is uncertain, as TRBJ2-7 better fits the DNA end. The germline V gene has CDR1 SGHDN and CDR2 FVKESK. The CDR3 loop spans 14 amino acids. The CDR3 DNA is TGTGCCAGCAGCCAAGACCTGACTAGCTACGAGCAGTACTTC. Its translation is CASSQDLTSYEQYF.

For the CDR3, the DNA is TGTGCCATCAGTGACCCCGGGGGGGGGCGAGAGACCCAGTACTTC. Translating gives CAISDPGGGRETQYF. The rearrangement links TRBV10-3 to TRBJ2-5, with TRBD2 matching 8 bases. This CDR3 region has 15 residues. V trimming: 3 bases; J trimming: 4 bases; junction bases outside the gene matches: 7. CDR1 is ENHRY and CDR2 is SYGVKD in the germline V gene.

The V gene is TRBV5-1, the J gene TRBJ2-7, with D tentatively TRBD2 (5 bases). The CDR3 has 13 amino acids. V dropped 4 bases and J dropped 7 bases, with 15 bases sitting between them. Per germline, CDR1 SGHRS and CDR2 YFSETQ. CDR3 sequence: CASSHNPTGEQYF. The CDR3 coding sequence is TGCGCCAGCAGCCACAACCCCACGGGGGAGCAGTACTTC.

CDR3: CASSLVGPQRSYEQYF. The CDR3 nucleotides are TGTGCCAGCAGCTTAGTTGGGCCACAACGATCTTACGAGCAGTACTTC. The J gene is TRBJ2-7, the V gene TRBV7-9; no firm D call. The CDR3 is made up of 16 amino acids. The V and J ends lost 1 base and 4 bases respectively, with 17 bases between them. Germline V gene sequence: CDR1 SEHNR, CDR2 FQNEAQ (reference sequence).

The chain employs TRBV28 and TRBJ1-1; TRBD1 is a possible D gene (6 bases). V lost 5 bases to trimming and J lost 5 bases, with 18 bases between them. This CDR3 region has 15 residues. CDR1 and CDR2 from the germline V gene are MDHEN and SYDVKM. The CDR3 sequence is CASSQSPPGATEAFF. DNA for the CDR3: TGTGCCAGCAGTCAATCGCCCCCAGGGGCTACTGAAGCTTTCTTT.

J is TRBJ2-2 and V is TRBV5-4; TRBD2 is a possible D gene (6 bases). Trimming shortened V by 4 bases and J by 6 bases, and 16 bases separated the two germline ends. Germline CDR1 is SGHNT and CDR2 is YYREEE (reference sequence). The CDR3 consists of 15 residues. In DNA form, the CDR3 reads TGTGCCAGCAGCCGCGACTGGGACTTCTCCGGGGAGCTGTTTTTT. This encodes CASSRDWDFSGELFF.